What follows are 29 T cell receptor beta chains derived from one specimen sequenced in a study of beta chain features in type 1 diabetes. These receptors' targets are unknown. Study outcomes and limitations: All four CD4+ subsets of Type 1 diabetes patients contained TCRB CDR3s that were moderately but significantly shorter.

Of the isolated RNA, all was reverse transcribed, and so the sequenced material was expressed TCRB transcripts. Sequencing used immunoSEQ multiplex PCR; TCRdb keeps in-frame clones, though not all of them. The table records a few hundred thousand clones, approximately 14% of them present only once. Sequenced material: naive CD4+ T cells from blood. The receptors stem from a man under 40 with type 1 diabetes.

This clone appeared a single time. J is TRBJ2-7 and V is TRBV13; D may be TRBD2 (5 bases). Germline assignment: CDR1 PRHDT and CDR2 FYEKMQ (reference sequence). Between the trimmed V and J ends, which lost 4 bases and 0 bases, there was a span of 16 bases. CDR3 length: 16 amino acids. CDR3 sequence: CASSYGGLQSSYEQYF. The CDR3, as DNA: TGTGCCAGCAGCTACGGAGGACTCCAGAGCTCCTACGAGCAGTACTTC.

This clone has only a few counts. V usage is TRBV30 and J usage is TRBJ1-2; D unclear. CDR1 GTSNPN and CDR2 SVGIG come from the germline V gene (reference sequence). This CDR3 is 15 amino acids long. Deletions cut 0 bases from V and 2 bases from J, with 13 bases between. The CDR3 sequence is CAWSVDALGNYGYTF. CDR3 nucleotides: TGTGCCTGGAGTGTAGATGCTCTCGGGAACTATGGCTACACCTTC.

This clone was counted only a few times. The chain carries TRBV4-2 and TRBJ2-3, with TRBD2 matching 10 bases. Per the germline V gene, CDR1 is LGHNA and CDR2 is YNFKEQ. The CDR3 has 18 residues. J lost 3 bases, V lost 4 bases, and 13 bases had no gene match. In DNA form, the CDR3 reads TGTGCCAGCAGCCCAGCAGCCAGGCTTAGCGGGGGGACAGATACGCAGTATTTT. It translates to CASSPAARLSGGTDTQYF.

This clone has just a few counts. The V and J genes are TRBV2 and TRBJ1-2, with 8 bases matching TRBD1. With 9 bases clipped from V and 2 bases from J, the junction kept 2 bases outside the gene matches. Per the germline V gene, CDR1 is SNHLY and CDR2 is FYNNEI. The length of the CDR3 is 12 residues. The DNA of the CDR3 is TGTGCCAGGAGGACAGGGAACTATGGCTACACCTTC. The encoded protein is CARRTGNYGYTF.

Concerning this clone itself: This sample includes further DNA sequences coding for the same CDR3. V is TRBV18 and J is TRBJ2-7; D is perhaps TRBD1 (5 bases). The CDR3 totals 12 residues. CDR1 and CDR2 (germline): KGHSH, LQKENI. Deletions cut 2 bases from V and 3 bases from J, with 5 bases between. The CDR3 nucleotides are TGTGCCAGCTCACCAACAGGCTACGAGCAGTACTTC. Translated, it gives CASSPTGYEQYF. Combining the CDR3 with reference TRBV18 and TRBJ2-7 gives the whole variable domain NAGVMQNPRHLVRRRGQEARLRCSPMKGHSHVYWYRQLPEEGLKFMVYLQKENIIDESGMPKERFSAEFPKEGPSILRIQQVVRGDSAAYFCASSPTGYEQYFGPGTRLTVT.

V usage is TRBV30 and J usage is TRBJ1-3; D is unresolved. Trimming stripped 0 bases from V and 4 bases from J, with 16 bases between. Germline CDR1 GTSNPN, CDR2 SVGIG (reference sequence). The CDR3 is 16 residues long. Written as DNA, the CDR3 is TGTGCCTGGAGTGTATGGCCCCGCGGGGTAGGAAACACCATATATTTT. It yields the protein CAWSVWPRGVGNTIYF.

The CDR3 reads CASRSTGGTSGRSTDTQYF. CDR3 nucleotide sequence: TGTGCCAGCAGGTCAACAGGGGGGACTAGCGGGAGGTCCACAGATACGCAGTATTTT. The genes are TRBV7-2 and TRBJ2-3; 15 bases align to TRBD2. The CDR3 spans 19 residues. CDR1 and CDR2 from the germline V gene are SGHTA and FQGNSA. V was clipped by 6 bases and J by 2 bases; unmatched bases: 12.

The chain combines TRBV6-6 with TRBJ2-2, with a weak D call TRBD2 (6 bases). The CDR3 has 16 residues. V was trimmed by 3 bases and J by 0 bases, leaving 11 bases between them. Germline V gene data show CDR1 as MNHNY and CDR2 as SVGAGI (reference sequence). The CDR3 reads CASSYGGTANTGELFF. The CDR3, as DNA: TGTGCCAGCAGTTATGGAGGGACCGCGAACACCGGGGAGCTGTTTTTT.

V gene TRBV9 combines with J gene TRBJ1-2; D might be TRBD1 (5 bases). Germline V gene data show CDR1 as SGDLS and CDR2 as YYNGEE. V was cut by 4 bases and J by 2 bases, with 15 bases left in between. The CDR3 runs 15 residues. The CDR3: CASSPGGALNYGYTF. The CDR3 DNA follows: TGTGCCAGCAGCCCCGGGGGAGCGCTGAACTATGGCTACACCTTC.

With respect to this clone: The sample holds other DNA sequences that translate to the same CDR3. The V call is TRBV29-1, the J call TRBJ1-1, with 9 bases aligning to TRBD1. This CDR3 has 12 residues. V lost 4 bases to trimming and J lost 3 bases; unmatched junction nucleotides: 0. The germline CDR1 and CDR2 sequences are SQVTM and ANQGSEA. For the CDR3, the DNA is TGCAGCGTTGGACAGGGGGACACTGAAGCTTTCTTT. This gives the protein CSVGQGDTEAFF.

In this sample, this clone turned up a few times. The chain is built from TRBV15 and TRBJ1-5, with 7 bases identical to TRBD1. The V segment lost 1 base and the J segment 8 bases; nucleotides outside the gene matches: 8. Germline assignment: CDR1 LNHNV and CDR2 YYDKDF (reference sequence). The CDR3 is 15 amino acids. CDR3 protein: CATSRGDRDGEPQHF. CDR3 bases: TGTGCCACCAGCAGAGGAGACAGGGACGGGGAGCCCCAGCATTTT. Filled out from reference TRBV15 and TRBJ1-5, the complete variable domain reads DAMVIQNPRYQVTQFGKPVTLSCSQTLNHNVMYWYQQKSSQAPKLLFHYYDKDFNNEADTPDNFQSRRPNTSFCFLDIRSPGLGDTAMYLCATSRGDRDGEPQHFGDGTRLSIL.

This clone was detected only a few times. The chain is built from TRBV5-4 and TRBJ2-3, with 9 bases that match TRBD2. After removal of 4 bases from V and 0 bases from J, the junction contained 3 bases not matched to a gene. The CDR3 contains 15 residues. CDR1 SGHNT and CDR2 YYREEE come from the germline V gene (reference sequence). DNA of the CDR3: TGTGCCAGCAGCCCTACTAGCGGGAGCACAGATACGCAGTATTTT. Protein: CASSPTSGSTDTQYF.

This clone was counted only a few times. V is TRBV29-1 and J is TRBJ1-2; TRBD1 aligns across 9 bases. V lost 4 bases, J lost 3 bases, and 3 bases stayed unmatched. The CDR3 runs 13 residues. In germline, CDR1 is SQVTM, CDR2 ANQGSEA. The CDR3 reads CSVGGQGDYGYTF. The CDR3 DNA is TGCAGCGTTGGGGGACAGGGAGACTATGGCTACACCTTC.

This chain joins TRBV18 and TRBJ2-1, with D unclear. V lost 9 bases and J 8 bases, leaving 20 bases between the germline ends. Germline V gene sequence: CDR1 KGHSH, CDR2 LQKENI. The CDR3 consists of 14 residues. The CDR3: CASSPRLSMDEQFF. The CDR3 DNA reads TGTGCCAGTTCCCCGCGCCTAAGTATGGATGAGCAGTTCTTC.

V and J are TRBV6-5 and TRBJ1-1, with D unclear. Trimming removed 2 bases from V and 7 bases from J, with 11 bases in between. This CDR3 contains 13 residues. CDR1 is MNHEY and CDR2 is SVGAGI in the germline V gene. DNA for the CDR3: TGTGCCAGCAGTTACGGGTCAGGTATTGAAGCTTTCTTT. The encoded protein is CASSYGSGIEAFF.

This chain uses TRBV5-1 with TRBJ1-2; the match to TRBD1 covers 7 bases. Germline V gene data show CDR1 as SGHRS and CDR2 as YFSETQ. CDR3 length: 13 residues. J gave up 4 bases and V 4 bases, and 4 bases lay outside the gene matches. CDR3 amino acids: CASSPGQAYGYTF. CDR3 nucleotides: TGCGCCAGCAGCCCCGGACAGGCCTATGGCTACACCTTC.

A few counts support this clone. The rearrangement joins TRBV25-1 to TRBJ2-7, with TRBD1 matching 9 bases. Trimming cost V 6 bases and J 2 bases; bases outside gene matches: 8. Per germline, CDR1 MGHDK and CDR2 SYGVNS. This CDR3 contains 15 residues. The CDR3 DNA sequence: TGTGCCAGCAGAACCGGGACAGGGCACACCTACGAGCAGTACTTC. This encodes CASRTGTGHTYEQYF.

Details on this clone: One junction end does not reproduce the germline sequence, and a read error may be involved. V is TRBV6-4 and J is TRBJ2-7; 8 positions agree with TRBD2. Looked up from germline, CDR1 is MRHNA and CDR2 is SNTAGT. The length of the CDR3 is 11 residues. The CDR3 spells CASSARLAGSF. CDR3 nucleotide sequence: TGTGCCAGCAGTGCGCGTCTAGCGGGTAGCTTC.

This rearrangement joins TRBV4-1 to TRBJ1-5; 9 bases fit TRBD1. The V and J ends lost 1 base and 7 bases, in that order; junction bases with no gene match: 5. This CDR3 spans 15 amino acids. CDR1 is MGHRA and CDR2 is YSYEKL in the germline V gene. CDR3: CASSQGTGVWQPQHF. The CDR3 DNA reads TGCGCCAGCAGCCAAGGGACAGGGGTTTGGCAGCCCCAGCATTTT.

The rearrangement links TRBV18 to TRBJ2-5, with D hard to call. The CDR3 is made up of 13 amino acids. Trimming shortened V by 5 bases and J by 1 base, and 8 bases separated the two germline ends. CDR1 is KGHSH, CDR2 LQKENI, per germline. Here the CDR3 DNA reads TGTGCCAGCTCAAGGAGCGCCCAAGAGACCCAGTACTTC. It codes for CASSRSAQETQYF.

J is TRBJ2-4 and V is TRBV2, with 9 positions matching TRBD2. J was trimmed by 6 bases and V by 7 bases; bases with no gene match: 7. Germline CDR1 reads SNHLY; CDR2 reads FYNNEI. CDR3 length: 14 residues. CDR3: CASMQREVGNIQYF. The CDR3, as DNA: TGTGCCAGCATGCAGCGGGAGGTCGGAAACATTCAGTACTTC.

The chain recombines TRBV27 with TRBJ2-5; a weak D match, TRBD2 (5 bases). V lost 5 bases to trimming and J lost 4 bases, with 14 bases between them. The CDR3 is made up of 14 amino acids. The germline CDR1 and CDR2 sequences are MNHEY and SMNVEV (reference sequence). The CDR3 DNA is TGTGCCAGCAGTGTTTCTGGAGGTAGAGAGACCCAGTACTTC. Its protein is CASSVSGGRETQYF.

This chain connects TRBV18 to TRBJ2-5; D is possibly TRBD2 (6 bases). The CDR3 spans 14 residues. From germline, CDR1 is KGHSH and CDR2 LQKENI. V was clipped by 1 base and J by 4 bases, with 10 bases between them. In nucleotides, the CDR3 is TGTGCCAGCTCACCACGGAGGGGAGGAGAGACCCAGTACTTC. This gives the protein CASSPRRGGETQYF.

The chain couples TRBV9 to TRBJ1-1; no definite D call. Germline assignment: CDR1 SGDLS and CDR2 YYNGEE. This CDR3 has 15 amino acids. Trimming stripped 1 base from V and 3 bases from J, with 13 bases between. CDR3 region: CASSVTGAADTEAFF. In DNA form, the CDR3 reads TGTGCCAGCAGCGTAACCGGAGCAGCGGACACTGAAGCTTTCTTT.

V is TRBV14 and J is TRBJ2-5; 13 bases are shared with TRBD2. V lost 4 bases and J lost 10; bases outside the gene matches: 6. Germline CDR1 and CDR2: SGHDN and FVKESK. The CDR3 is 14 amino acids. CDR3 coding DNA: TGTGCCAGCAGCCCGACTAGCGGGAGGCTAAGCCAGTACTTC. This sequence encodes CASSPTSGRLSQYF.

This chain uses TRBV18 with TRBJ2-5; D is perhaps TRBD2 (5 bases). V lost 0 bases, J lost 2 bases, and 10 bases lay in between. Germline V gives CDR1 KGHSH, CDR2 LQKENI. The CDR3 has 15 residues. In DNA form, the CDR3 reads TGTGCCAGCTCACCACCGAGTGGAGGACAAGAGACCCAGTACTTC. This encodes CASSPPSGGQETQYF. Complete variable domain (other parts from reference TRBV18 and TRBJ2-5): NAGVMQNPRHLVRRRGQEARLRCSPMKGHSHVYWYRQLPEEGLKFMVYLQKENIIDESGMPKERFSAEFPKEGPSILRIQQVVRGDSAAYFCASSPPSGGQETQYFGPGTRLLVL.

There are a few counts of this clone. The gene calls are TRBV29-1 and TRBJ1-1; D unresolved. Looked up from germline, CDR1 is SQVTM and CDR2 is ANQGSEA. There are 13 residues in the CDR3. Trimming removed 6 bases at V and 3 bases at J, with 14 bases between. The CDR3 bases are TGCAGCGTACAGACTGGAGGATACACTGAAGCTTTCTTT. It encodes CSVQTGGYTEAFF.

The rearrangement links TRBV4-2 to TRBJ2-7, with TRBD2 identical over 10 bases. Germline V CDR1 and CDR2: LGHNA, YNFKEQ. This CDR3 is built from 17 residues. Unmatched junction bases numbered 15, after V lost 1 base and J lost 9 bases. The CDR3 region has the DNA TGTGCCAGCAGCCAAGGGGGGGCCGGGACTAGCGTGTCGAGGCAGTACTTC. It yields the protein CASSQGGAGTSVSRQYF.

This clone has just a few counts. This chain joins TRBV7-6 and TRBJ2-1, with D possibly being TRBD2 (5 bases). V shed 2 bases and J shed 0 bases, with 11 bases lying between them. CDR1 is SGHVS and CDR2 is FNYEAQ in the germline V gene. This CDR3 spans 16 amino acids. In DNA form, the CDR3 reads TGTGCCAGCAGCTTACAAGCGGCCAGCTCCTACAATGAGCAGTTCTTC. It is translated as CASSLQAASSYNEQFF.